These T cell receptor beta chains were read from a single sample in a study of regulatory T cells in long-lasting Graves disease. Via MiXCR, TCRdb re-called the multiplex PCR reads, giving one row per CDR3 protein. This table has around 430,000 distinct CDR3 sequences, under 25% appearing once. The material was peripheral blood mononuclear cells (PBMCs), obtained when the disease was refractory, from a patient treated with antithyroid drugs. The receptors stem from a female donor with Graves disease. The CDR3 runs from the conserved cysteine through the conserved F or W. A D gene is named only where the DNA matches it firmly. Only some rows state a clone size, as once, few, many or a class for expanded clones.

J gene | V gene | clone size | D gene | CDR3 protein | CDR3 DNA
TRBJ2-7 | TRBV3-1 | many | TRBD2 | CASSPQREGYEQYF | TGTGCCAGCAGCCCCCAGCGGGAGGGGTACGAGCAGTACTTC
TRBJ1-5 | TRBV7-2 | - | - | CASSLSTVNQPQHF | TGTGCCAGCAGCCTATCGACAGTAAACCAGCCCCAGCATTTT
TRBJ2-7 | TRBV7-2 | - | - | CASSPHPPGATYEQYF | TGTGCCAGCAGCCCGCATCCACCGGGAGCGACCTACGAGCAGTACTTC
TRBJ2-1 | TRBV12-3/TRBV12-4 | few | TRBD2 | CASSWARLAGGYNEQFF | TGTGCCAGCAGTTGGGCGAGACTAGCGGGAGGTTACAATGAGCAGTTCTTC
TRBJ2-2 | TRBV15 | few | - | CATSIRSGTKWRYTGELFF | TGTGCCACCAGCATTCGGTCGGGGACCAAATGGAGATACACCGGGGAGCTGTTTTTT
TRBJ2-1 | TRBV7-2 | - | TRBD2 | CASSDGLAGNNEQFF | TGTGCCAGCAGCGACGGACTAGCGGGTAACAATGAGCAGTTCTTC
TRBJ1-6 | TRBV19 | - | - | CASSHRDNSPLHF | TGTGCCAGTAGTCACAGGGATAATTCACCCCTCCACTTT
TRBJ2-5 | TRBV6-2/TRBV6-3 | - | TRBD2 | CASSQGIAGGLLGKETQYF | TGTGCCAGCAGCCAAGGCATAGCGGGGGGGCTTCTAGGTAAAGAGACCCAGTACTTC
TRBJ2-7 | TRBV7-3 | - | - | CASSLRGPPNSYEQYF | TGTGCCAGCAGCTTAAGGGGACCTCCCAACTCCTACGAGCAGTACTTC
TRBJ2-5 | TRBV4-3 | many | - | CASSQGAGQETQYF | TGCGCCAGCAGCCAAGGCGCAGGGCAAGAGACCCAGTACTTC
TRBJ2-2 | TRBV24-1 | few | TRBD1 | CATSDRGQGSDGELFF | TGTGCCACCAGTGATCGGGGACAGGGCTCGGACGGGGAGCTGTTTTTT
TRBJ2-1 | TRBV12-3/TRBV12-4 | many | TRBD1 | CASSRQGRSEQFF | TGTGCCAGCAGCCGACAGGGCAGATCTGAGCAGTTCTTC
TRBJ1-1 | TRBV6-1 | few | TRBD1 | CASIAGTGPTEAFF | TGTGCCAGCATCGCCGGGACAGGGCCCACTGAAGCTTTCTTT
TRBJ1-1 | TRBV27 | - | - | CASSFNGVGTEAFF | TGTGCCAGCAGTTTTAACGGTGTCGGCACTGAAGCTTTCTTT
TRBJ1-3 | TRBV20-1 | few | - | CSASLSGNTIYF | TGCAGTGCTAGTCTTTCTGGAAACACCATATATTTT
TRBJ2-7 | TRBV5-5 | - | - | CASSFNRGLTLETYEQYF | TGTGCCAGCAGCTTTAACCGAGGTCTTACGTTGGAAACCTACGAGCAGTACTTC
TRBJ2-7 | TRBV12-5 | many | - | CASGDPLWQYF | TGTGCTAGTGGTGACCCTTTGTGGCAGTACTTC
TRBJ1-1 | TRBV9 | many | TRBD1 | CASTPGTGQPEAFF | TGTGCCAGCACCCCTGGGACAGGGCAACCTGAAGCTTTCTTT
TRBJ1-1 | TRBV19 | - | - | CASSMARDTEAFF | TGTGCCAGTAGTATGGCGCGGGACACTGAAGCTTTCTTT
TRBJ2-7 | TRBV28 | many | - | CASRLGGYEQYF | TGTGCCAGCAGGCTAGGGGGCTACGAGCAGTACTTC
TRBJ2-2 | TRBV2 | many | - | CASSESNTGELFF | TGTGCCAGCAGTGAATCGAACACCGGGGAGCTGTTTTTT
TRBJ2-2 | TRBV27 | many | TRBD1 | CASSLQGASKELFF | TGTGCCAGCAGTTTACAGGGGGCGTCGAAGGAGCTGTTTTTT
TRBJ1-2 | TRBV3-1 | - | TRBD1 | CASSQVTGAGYGYTF | TGTGCCAGCAGCCAAGTGACAGGGGCGGGCTATGGCTACACCTTC
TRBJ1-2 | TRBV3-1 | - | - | CASSQAGRDGYTF | TGTGCCAGCAGCCAAGCGGGACGGGATGGCTACACCTTC
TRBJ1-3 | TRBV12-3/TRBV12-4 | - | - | CASSLTGYSGNTIYF | TGTGCCAGCAGTTTAACGGGATACTCTGGAAACACCATATATTTT
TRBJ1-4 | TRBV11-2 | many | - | CASSLMGINEKLFF | TGTGCCAGCAGCCTTATGGGGATTAATGAAAAACTGTTTTTT
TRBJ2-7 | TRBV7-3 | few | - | CASSLNLLGEQYF | TGTGCCAGCAGCTTAAATCTGCTTGGGGAGCAGTACTTC
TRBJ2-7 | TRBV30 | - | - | CAWSLPPGRTTYEQYF | TGTGCCTGGAGCCTCCCGCCGGGACGAACAACCTACGAGCAGTACTTC
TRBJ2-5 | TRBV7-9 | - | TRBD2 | CASSSGLAETRYF | TGTGCCAGCAGCTCCGGACTAGCCGAGACCCGGTACTTC
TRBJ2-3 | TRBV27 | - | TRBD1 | CASSSFPGDRVEDTQYF | TGTGCCAGCAGTTCCTTCCCTGGGGACAGGGTCGAAGATACGCAGTATTTT
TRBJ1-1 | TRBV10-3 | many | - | CAIKEGTTEAFF | TGTGCCATCAAGGAGGGGACTACTGAAGCTTTCTTT
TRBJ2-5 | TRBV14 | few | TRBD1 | CASSQATGGGETQYF | TGTGCCAGCAGCCAAGCGACAGGGGGCGGAGAGACCCAGTACTTC
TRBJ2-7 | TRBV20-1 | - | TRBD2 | CSARSETSGIIYEQYF | TGCAGTGCTAGATCGGAGACTAGCGGGATCATCTACGAGCAGTACTTC
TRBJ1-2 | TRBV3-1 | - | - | CASSQAGTGCTF | TGTGCCAGCAGTCAAGCGGGGACTGGCTGCACCTTC
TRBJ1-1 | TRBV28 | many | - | CASRRRGIIQNTEAFF | TGTGCCAGCAGGAGGCGCGGAATTATACAGAACACTGAAGCTTTCTTT
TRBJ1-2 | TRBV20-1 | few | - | CSALLNTF | TGCAGTGCGCTCCTCAACACCTTC
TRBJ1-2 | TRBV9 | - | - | CASSSPTGAAGYTF | TGTGCCAGCAGCTCCCCGACCGGGGCGGCCGGCTACACCTTC
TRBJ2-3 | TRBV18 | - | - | CASSPRGEDTQYF | TGTGCCAGCTCTCCGAGGGGGGAGGATACGCAGTATTTT
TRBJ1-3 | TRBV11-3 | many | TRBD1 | CASSQLGTGENTIYF | TGTGCCAGCAGCCAACTCGGGACAGGGGAAAACACCATATATTTT
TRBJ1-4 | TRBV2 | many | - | CASTTGEELFF | TGTGCCAGCACTACGGGGGAGGAACTGTTTTTT
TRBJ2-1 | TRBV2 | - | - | CASTEVSSNEQFF | TGTGCCAGCACCGAAGTAAGCAGCAATGAGCAGTTCTTC
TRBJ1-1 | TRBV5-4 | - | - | CASSSRDNWNTEAFF | TGTGCCAGCAGCTCACGGGACAATTGGAACACTGAAGCTTTCTTT
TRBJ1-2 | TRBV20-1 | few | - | CSAREETGMRGYTF | TGCAGTGCTAGAGAAGAAACAGGGATGAGGGGCTACACCTTC
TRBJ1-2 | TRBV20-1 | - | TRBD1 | CSAIPGTGYGYTF | TGCAGTGCTATTCCCGGGACAGGCTATGGCTACACCTTC
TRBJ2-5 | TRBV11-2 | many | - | CASRAWTDQETQYF | TGTGCCAGCAGGGCTTGGACTGATCAAGAGACCCAGTACTTC
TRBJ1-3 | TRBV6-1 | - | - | CASRGVLSSGNTIYF | TGTGCCAGCAGGGGGGTTCTTTCCTCTGGAAACACCATATATTTT
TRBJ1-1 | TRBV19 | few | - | CASGSHTEAFF | TGTGCCAGTGGGAGCCACACTGAAGCTTTCTTT
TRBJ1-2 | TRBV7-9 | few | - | CASTFSGGQRDYGYTF | TGTGCCAGCACCTTCTCCGGTGGACAGAGGGACTATGGCTACACCTTC
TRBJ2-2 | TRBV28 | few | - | CASNRGPNTGELFF | TGTGCCAGCAACCGGGGGCCGAACACCGGGGAGCTGTTTTTT
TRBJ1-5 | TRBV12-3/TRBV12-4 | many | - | CASSPDSSNQPQHF | TGTGCCAGCAGCCCGGACAGTAGCAATCAGCCCCAGCATTTT
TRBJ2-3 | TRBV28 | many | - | CASSPPLGQSTDTQYF | TGTGCCAGCAGTCCCCCCCTAGGACAAAGCACAGATACGCAGTATTTT
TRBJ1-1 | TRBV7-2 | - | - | CASSYGGGGGLAAFF | TGTGCCAGCAGCTACGGCGGAGGGGGAGGTCTCGCGGCTTTCTTT
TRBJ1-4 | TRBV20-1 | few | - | CSARPQATNEKLFF | TGCAGTGCTAGACCCCAGGCAACTAATGAAAAACTGTTTTTT
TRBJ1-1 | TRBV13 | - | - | CATLARGPWAEAFF | TGTGCCACACTCGCGCGGGGACCATGGGCTGAAGCTTTCTTT
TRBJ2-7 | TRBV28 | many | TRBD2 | CASKLSGTSYEQYF | TGTGCCAGCAAACTTAGCGGGACCTCCTACGAGCAGTACTTC
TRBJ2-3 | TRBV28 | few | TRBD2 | CASSSPSGRSYTQYF | TGTGCCAGCAGTTCCCCTAGCGGGAGGAGCTATACGCAGTATTTT
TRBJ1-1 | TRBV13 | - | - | CASSLGPGPSTEAFF | TGTGCCAGCAGCTTAGGACCCGGACCAAGCACTGAAGCTTTCTTT
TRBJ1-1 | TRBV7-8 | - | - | CASSLVARVNTEAFF | TGTGCCAGCAGCTTAGTGGCCAGGGTTAACACTGAAGCTTTCTTT
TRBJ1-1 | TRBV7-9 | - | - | CASSLALTEAFF | TGTGCCAGCAGCTTAGCATTAACTGAAGCTTTCTTT